A single sample gave rise to the 11 T cell receptor beta chains below, sequenced in a study of T cells in Graves' hyperthyroidism and ophthalmopathy. Amplified regions were TCR beta CDR3 sequences from RNA transcripts. Initially, a first-round RT-PCR of the TCR CDR3 employed the HTBI primer set. MiXCR was run by TCRdb on the multiplex PCR reads, yielding one entry per CDR3 protein. The repertoire holds approximately 600,000 distinct CDR3 sequences, under 20% seen once, with around 3.9% in the top ten. Specimen: blood. These receptors came from a woman aged 30 to 39 with Graves' hyperthyroidism.

This clonotype has just a few counts. The chain uses TRBV20-1 and TRBJ1-5; D possibly corresponds to TRBD1 (6 bases). Trimming took off 0 bases at V and 0 bases at J, with 15 bases between the two ends. The CDR3 is 17 amino acids. CDR1 is DFQATT and CDR2 is SNEGSKA in the germline V gene (reference sequence). For the CDR3, the DNA is TGCAGTGCTAGAGATCTACAGGGATTCAATAGCAATCAGCCCCAGCATTTT. Translated, it gives CSARDLQGFNSNQPQHF.

This clonotype was detected once. V gene TRBV20-1 combines with J gene TRBJ2-7; D possibly matches TRBD1 or TRBD2 (5 bases each). CDR1 DFQATT and CDR2 SNEGSKA come from the germline V gene (reference sequence). This CDR3 has 16 amino acids. V was trimmed by 2 bases and J by 1 base, leaving 18 bases between them. In DNA, the CDR3 is TGCAGTGCTAGATCGATAGGGGACGGGGAGTCCTACGAGCAGTACTTC. This gives the protein CSARSIGDGESYEQYF.

The sample holds many counts of this clonotype. The chain uses TRBV6-2 or TRBV6-3 and TRBJ2-1; 8 nucleotides agree with TRBD2. Germline V gene data show CDR1 as MNHEY and CDR2 as SVGEGT. The CDR3 length is 15 residues. V was pared by 6 bases and J by 8 bases, with 12 bases of the junction left unmatched. CDR3 coding DNA: TGTGCCAGCAGCGATACCAGCGGGAGTAATTATGAGCAGTTCTTC. Translation: CASSDTSGSNYEQFF.

Points on this clonotype: A much larger clonotype is one base distant, so this may be a read error. The chain uses TRBV25-1 and TRBJ2-6; weak D call: TRBD1 (6 bases). The CDR3 is 16 amino acids. The germline V gene encodes CDR1 MGHDK and CDR2 SYGVNS. The CDR3, as DNA: TGTGCCAGCAGAGAAGACAGGTACTCTGGGGGCAACGTCCTGACTTTC. Its translation is CASREDRYSGGNVLTF.

CDR3 nucleotides: TGTGCCAGTAGTCCTGGACTAGACTACGAGCAGTACTTC. It encodes CASSPGLDYEQYF. The rearrangement links TRBV19 to TRBJ2-7, with 7 nucleotides matching TRBD2. J was trimmed by 3 bases and V by 5 bases; bases with no gene match: 4. The CDR3 totals 13 residues. Germline V gives CDR1 LNHDA, CDR2 SQIVND (reference sequence).

The chain uses TRBV6-6 and TRBJ1-2; 9 nucleotides align to TRBD1. The CDR3 loop spans 15 amino acids. V dropped 2 bases and J dropped 5; count of bases not matched to a gene: 6. Germline-derived CDR1 and CDR2 are MNHNY and SVGAGI (reference sequence). The CDR3 DNA is TGTGCCAGCAGTTACACTGACAGGGGGTGGTATGGCTACACCTTC. Protein product: CASSYTDRGWYGYTF.

This clonotype turned up a few times. V and J are TRBV27 and TRBJ2-2; D is unclear. Per germline, CDR1 MNHEY and CDR2 SMNVEV (reference sequence). Trimming took 0 bases from V and 5 from J, leaving 7 bases between them. The CDR3 has 14 amino acids. The CDR3 DNA is TGTGCCAGCAGTTTATCGACGCTTACCGGGGAGCTGTTTTTT. This encodes CASSLSTLTGELFF.

Many counts were recorded for this clonotype. The rearrangement uses TRBV12-3 or TRBV12-4 and TRBJ2-7; 9 bases are a match to TRBD1. There are 14 residues in the CDR3. Trimming removed 7 bases from V and 3 bases from J; junction bases left unmatched: 7. In nucleotides, the CDR3 is TGTGCCAGCACCATGGGACAGGGAATCTACGAGCAGTACTTC. This encodes CASTMGQGIYEQYF.

The table lists this clonotype with a few counts. The rearrangement joins TRBV30 to TRBJ1-1; 9 bases fit TRBD1. This CDR3 contains 14 residues. Losses at the gene ends were 3 bases for V and 3 bases for J; bases not matched to a gene: 5. CDR1 GTSNPN and CDR2 SVGIG come from the germline V gene (reference sequence). The CDR3 sequence is CAWRGTGSYTEAFF. The CDR3 DNA reads as TGTGCCTGGAGAGGGACAGGGAGCTACACTGAAGCTTTCTTT.

This clonotype turned up a few times. The genes are TRBV9 and TRBJ2-2; tentative D call: TRBD2 (5 bases). CDR3 length: 16 residues. V was shortened by 0 bases and J by 6 bases, with 15 bases between the two germline ends. From germline, CDR1 is SGDLS and CDR2 YYNGEE. The CDR3 loop reads CASSVVQGSTAGELFF. The CDR3 DNA reads as TGTGCCAGCAGCGTAGTACAAGGGAGTACCGCCGGGGAGCTGTTTTTT.

The chain has TRBV10-3 and TRBJ1-1; 11 bases map to TRBD1. The CDR3 has 16 amino acids. With 0 bases clipped from V and 4 bases from J, the junction kept 4 bases outside the gene matches. Germline values: CDR1 ENHRY, CDR2 SYGVKD. In nucleotides, the CDR3 is TGTGCCATCAGTGAGTCTGGGACAGGGGGGTCCACTGAAGCTTTCTTT. Translation: CAISESGTGGSTEAFF.